This entry features one T cell receptor beta chain sequence. Profiled with immunoSEQ multiplex PCR; TCRdb holds only in-frame clones, not every one. This table holds some 130,000 clones, around nine tenths found once. These data belong to a study of blood T cell repertoires in COVID-19. The CDR3 contains 20 residues. The sequenced sample consisted of peripheral blood. The chain carries TRBV12-2 and TRBJ1-4. TRBV12-2 is a listed pseudogene. This receptor was taken from a man aged 60-69 years with COVID-19, enrolled during active disease. CDR3 loop: CASRSGLFEGSRTTNEKLFF. CDR3 DNA: TGTGCAAGTCGCTCGGGACTATTCGAGGGAAGCCGTACAACTAATGAAAAACTGTTTTTT.